The source of this T cell receptor (beta chain) is a study of early T cells in non-severe SARS-CoV-2 infection. Looking at the study overall: Unsorted whole blood bulk RNA was sequenced, with unpaired chains.

The protocol attached unique molecular identifiers to individual cDNA molecules. MiXCR was run by TCRdb on the 5' RACE reads, yielding one entry per CDR3 protein. The data show some 66,000 distinct CDR3 sequences, around 13% seen once. In its sample, this clonotype was seen many times. Germline V gene lookup returns CDR1 SGHRS and CDR2 YFSETQ. V trimming: 0 bases; J trimming: 0 bases; junction bases outside the gene matches: 2. The CDR3 length is 15 residues. V usage is TRBV5-1 and J usage is TRBJ1-2; 7 bases map to TRBD1. This TCR was recovered from an adult who was a healthcare worker with PCR-confirmed SARS-CoV-2 infection or an uninfected control (not recorded which). The material sequenced was whole blood. CDR3: CASSLAGTANYGYTF. The CDR3 DNA sequence: TGCGCCAGCAGCTTGGCCGGGACAGCTAACTATGGCTACACCTTC.